This T cell receptor (beta chain) was recorded in a study of T cell responses to AZD1222 COVID-19 vaccine. The ends were cut back, 5 bases at V and 7 bases at J, with 18 bases in the middle. The CDR3 extends over 15 amino acids. Germline assignment: CDR1 SEHNR and CDR2 FQNEAQ (reference sequence). This clone has just one count. As yet, its antigen is unknown. Measured with immunoSEQ multiplex PCR; TCRdb has only the in-frame clones, and not every one. The table includes some 120,000 clones, approximately 92% detected once. Study-wide results and caveats: Mapped onto spike, vaccine-associated CD4 TCRs spanned it and were dominant at 160-218 and 743-854. Recipients of AZD1222 seropositive at baseline numbered only five or six. Spike-specific TCR breadth and depth both grew after two AZD1222 doses.

The TCR comes from an adult in good health. Sequencing used peripheral blood, obtained on day 0 of AZD1222 vaccination. The rearrangement links TRBV7-9 to TRBJ2-1; D uncertain. Written as DNA, the CDR3 is TGTGCCAGCAGCCCTCCCATAAGGTTTGGTAATGAGCAGTTCTTC. Translation: CASSPPIRFGNEQFF. The whole variable domain, filled in from reference TRBV7-9 and TRBJ2-1, reads DTGVSQNPRHKITKRGQNVTFRCDPISEHNRLYWYRQTLGQGPEFLTYFQNEAQLEKSRLLSDRFSAERPKGSFSTLEIQRTEQGDSAMYLCASSPPIRFGNEQFFGPGTRLTVL.